These T cell receptor beta chains were read from a single sample in a study of T cell responses to AZD1222 COVID-19 vaccine. Data came from immunoSEQ multiplex PCR; TCRdb stores just in-frame clones and leaves some out. This repertoire shows fewer than 150,000 clones, around 87% found once; its top ten account for 1.2%. Specimen: peripheral blood, collected on day 0 of AZD1222 vaccination. All receptors come from an adult in good health. CDR3s include the opening cysteine and the closing phenylalanine or tryptophan. Each record gives: D gene, V gene, J gene, CDR3 protein, CDR3 DNA. D genes are given only for firm matches.

d_gene: -; v_gene: TRBV2; j_gene: TRBJ2-7; CDR3aa: CASSEVRIHEQYF; CDR3nt: TGTGCCAGCAGTGAAGTGAGGATCCACGAGCAGTACTTC
d_gene: -; v_gene: TRBV3-1/TRBV3-2; j_gene: TRBJ2-1; CDR3aa: CASSFTAGVRYNEQFF; CDR3nt: TGTGCCAGCAGTTTCACCGCCGGGGTTCGGTACAATGAGCAGTTCTTC
d_gene: TRBD1; v_gene: TRBV9; j_gene: TRBJ1-4; CDR3aa: CASSVGGQGEKLFF; CDR3nt: TGTGCCAGCAGCGTGGGGGGACAGGGTGAAAAACTGTTTTTT
d_gene: -; v_gene: TRBV4-3; j_gene: TRBJ1-6; CDR3aa: CASSQDQSSYNSPLHF; CDR3nt: TGCGCCAGCAGCCAAGATCAGAGCTCCTATAATTCACCCCTCCACTTT
d_gene: TRBD1; v_gene: TRBV7-8; j_gene: TRBJ2-7; CDR3aa: CASSTRDSLYEQYF; CDR3nt: TGTGCCAGCAGCACCCGGGACAGCCTCTACGAGCAGTACTTC
d_gene: TRBD2; v_gene: TRBV7-2; j_gene: TRBJ2-7; CDR3aa: CASSLVASGGYEQYF; CDR3nt: TGTGCCAGCAGCTTAGTAGCTAGCGGGGGCTACGAGCAGTACTTC
d_gene: -; v_gene: TRBV4-1; j_gene: TRBJ1-2; CDR3aa: CASSQEASNYGYTF; CDR3nt: TGCGCCAGCAGCCAGGAGGCCTCTAACTATGGCTACACCTTC
d_gene: -; v_gene: TRBV12-3/TRBV12-4; j_gene: TRBJ1-1; CDR3aa: CASRVSMNTEAFF; CDR3nt: TGTGCCAGCAGAGTAAGTATGAACACTGAAGCTTTCTTT
d_gene: -; v_gene: TRBV27; j_gene: TRBJ1-2; CDR3aa: CASSSSGGYGYTF; CDR3nt: TGTGCCAGCAGCTCATCCGGGGGCTATGGCTACACCTTC
d_gene: TRBD2; v_gene: TRBV5-1; j_gene: TRBJ2-7; CDR3aa: CASSLVAGGYEQYF; CDR3nt: TGCGCCAGCAGCTTGGTTGCGGGGGGCTACGAGCAGTACTTC
d_gene: -; v_gene: TRBV3-1/TRBV3-2; j_gene: TRBJ1-1; CDR3aa: CASSQGTSVEAFF; CDR3nt: TGTGCCAGCAGCCAAGGGACCTCGGTCGAAGCTTTCTTT
d_gene: TRBD1; v_gene: TRBV10-2; j_gene: TRBJ1-2; CDR3aa: CASTTTGGYGYTF; CDR3nt: TGCGCCAGCACAACTACAGGGGGCTATGGCTACACCTTC
d_gene: -; v_gene: TRBV3-1/TRBV3-2; j_gene: TRBJ1-3; CDR3aa: CASSQIPGNTIYF; CDR3nt: TGTGCCAGCAGCCAAATACCGGGAAACACCATATATTTT
d_gene: -; v_gene: TRBV5-4; j_gene: TRBJ1-4; CDR3aa: CASSLGAGNEKLFF; CDR3nt: TGTGCCAGCAGCTTGGGCGCAGGCAATGAAAAACTGTTTTTT
d_gene: -; v_gene: TRBV5-1; j_gene: TRBJ2-2; CDR3aa: CASSLGEGTGELFF; CDR3nt: TGCGCCAGCAGCTTGGGGGAAGGCACCGGGGAGCTGTTTTTT
d_gene: -; v_gene: TRBV4-3; j_gene: TRBJ2-3; CDR3aa: CASSQELLATDTQYF; CDR3nt: TGCGCCAGCAGCCAAGAACTACTAGCCACAGATACGCAGTATTTT
d_gene: -; v_gene: TRBV12-5; j_gene: TRBJ1-4; CDR3aa: CASGPDNRKEKLFF; CDR3nt: TGTGCTAGTGGCCCGGACAATAGAAAAGAAAAACTGTTTTTT
d_gene: -; v_gene: TRBV15; j_gene: TRBJ2-2; CDR3aa: CATSRESVFVTGELFF; CDR3nt: TGTGCCACCAGCAGAGAGTCGGTGTTCGTCACCGGGGAGCTGTTTTTT